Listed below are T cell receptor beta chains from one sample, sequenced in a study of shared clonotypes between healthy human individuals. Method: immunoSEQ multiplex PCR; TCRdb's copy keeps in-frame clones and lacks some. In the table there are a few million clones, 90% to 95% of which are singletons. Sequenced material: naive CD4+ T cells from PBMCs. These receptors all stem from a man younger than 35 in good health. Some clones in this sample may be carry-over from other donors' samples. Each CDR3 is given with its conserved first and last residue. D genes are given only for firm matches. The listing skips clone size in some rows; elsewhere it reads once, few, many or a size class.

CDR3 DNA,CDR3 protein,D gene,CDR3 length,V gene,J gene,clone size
TGTGCCAGCGCGCTCGGGACAGCGTCCTTCGGGGAGCTGTTTTTT,CASALGTASFGELFF,TRBD1,15,TRBV28,TRBJ2-2,-
TGTGCCAGCCGTGAAGGGACTTCTGGAAACACCATATATTTT,CASREGTSGNTIYF,-,14,TRBV7-9,TRBJ1-3,-
TGTGCCAGCAGCTTAGGGGAAGAGACCCAGTACTTC,CASSLGEETQYF,-,12,TRBV11-2,TRBJ2-5,few
TGTGCCAGCAGTGCGGTGCGAGGACCCCAAGAGACCCAGTACTTC,CASSAVRGPQETQYF,-,15,TRBV25-1,TRBJ2-5,-
TGCAGCGGCGCCGGGACCCCCCCCGTGGATGAGCAGTTCTTC,CSGAGTPPVDEQFF,-,14,TRBV29-1,TRBJ2-1,-
TGTGCCATCAGTGAGTCATGGCAGGCCTACGAGCAGTACTTC,CAISESWQAYEQYF,-,14,TRBV10-3,TRBJ2-7,-
TGTGCCAGCAGCTTATTTGCAGGACCCGCCAATCAGCCCCAGCATTTT,CASSLFAGPANQPQHF,-,16,TRBV7-2,TRBJ1-5,-
TGTGCCAGCAGGCCGACTAGCGGGGTTGCGGACGAGCAGTACTTC,CASRPTSGVADEQYF,TRBD2,15,TRBV6-6,TRBJ2-7,-
TGTGCCAGCAGCTTGACAGGGGCACGCACCGGGGAGCTGTTTTTT,CASSLTGARTGELFF,TRBD1,15,TRBV7-3,TRBJ2-2,-
TGTGCCAGCAGTGCTGACAGGCGCTCCTCGAGGGACACCGGGGAGCTGTTTTTT,CASSADRRSSRDTGELFF,-,18,TRBV6-1,TRBJ2-2,-
TGTGCCTGGAGGGGACAGGGGGCTAGCACAGATACGCAGTATTTT,CAWRGQGASTDTQYF,TRBD1,15,TRBV30,TRBJ2-3,-
TGTGCCACCAGCAGAGAGGGGAAAGAGGACAATGAGCAGTTCTTC,CATSREGKEDNEQFF,-,15,TRBV15,TRBJ2-1,-
TGTGCCAGCAGCTCCAGTAGCGGAACCGGGGAGCTGTTTTTT,CASSSSSGTGELFF,-,14,TRBV11-3,TRBJ2-2,-
TGTGCCAGTAGTATTCGAGACAATGAGCAGTTCTTC,CASSIRDNEQFF,-,12,TRBV19,TRBJ2-1,-
TGTGCCAGCAGTTACGCCGGGACAGGGGTTGTAGATACGCAGTATTTT,CASSYAGTGVVDTQYF,TRBD1,16,TRBV6-6,TRBJ2-3,-
TGTGCCAGCAGGACGACATTTACTGAAGCTTTCTTT,CASRTTFTEAFF,-,12,TRBV27,TRBJ1-1,few
TGTGCCAGCAGGCTGACAGGGGTAGGACGCTACACCTTC,CASRLTGVGRYTF,TRBD1,13,TRBV27,TRBJ1-2,-
TGCAGCGTTGAAGGGCTTGGCTACACCTTC,CSVEGLGYTF,-,10,TRBV29-1,TRBJ1-2,-
TGTGCCAGCGGGCGGGGAGGCACTGAAGCTTTCTTT,CASGRGGTEAFF,-,12,TRBV7-9,TRBJ1-1,-
TGTGCCAGTTGTTCGCAGTATGGCTACACCTTC,CASCSQYGYTF,-,11,TRBV19,TRBJ1-2,-
TGTGCCTGGGACCCATACCACACCGGGGAGCTGTTTTTT,CAWDPYHTGELFF,-,13,TRBV30,TRBJ2-2,-
TGTGCCAGCACCACAGGGGGCCCCTTCCAAGAGACCCAGTACTTC,CASTTGGPFQETQYF,TRBD1,15,TRBV5-6,TRBJ2-5,-
TGTGCCAGCAGGGCAGGGTTGGGGGACAATTCACCCCTCCACTTT,CASRAGLGDNSPLHF,-,15,TRBV2,TRBJ1-6,-
TGTGCCAGTCGGACTGGGGATCAGTACGAGCAGTACTTC,CASRTGDQYEQYF,-,13,TRBV21-1,TRBJ2-7,-
TGTGCCAGCAGCTTAAGTCTTAATGAAAAACTGTTTTTT,CASSLSLNEKLFF,-,13,TRBV7-2,TRBJ1-4,-
TGTGCCACCAGCAGAGAGGGCGTAGCGCCAGAGACCCAGTACTTC,CATSREGVAPETQYF,-,15,TRBV15,TRBJ2-5,-
TGTGCCACCTATCCCCCGGACGCAAGACAGCCCCAGCATTTT,CATYPPDARQPQHF,-,14,TRBV6-6,TRBJ1-5,-
TGTGCCAGTAGTACGTACACCGGGGAGCTGTTTTTT,CASSTYTGELFF,-,12,TRBV19,TRBJ2-2,-
TGTGCCAGCTCGCCACAGACAGTGATGAACACTGAAGCTTTCTTT,CASSPQTVMNTEAFF,-,15,TRBV18,TRBJ1-1,-
TGTGCCAGCAGCTTAGACACTGGGGATGAGCAGTTCTTC,CASSLDTGDEQFF,-,13,TRBV11-2,TRBJ2-1,-
TGTGCCAGCAGGCGGACCGGGCCAGAGACCCAGTACTTC,CASRRTGPETQYF,-,13,TRBV6-5,TRBJ2-5,-
TGTGCCAGCAGCTTAGGACGGCCCTATGGCTACACCTTC,CASSLGRPYGYTF,-,13,TRBV7-2,TRBJ1-2,few
TGTGCCAGCAGCCCGACCCTTTCGAACACTGAAGCTTTCTTT,CASSPTLSNTEAFF,-,14,TRBV6-6,TRBJ1-1,-
TGTGCCAGCAGTGAATTCCGCATGGACTATGGCTACACCTTC,CASSEFRMDYGYTF,-,14,TRBV25-1,TRBJ1-2,-
TGCGCCAGCAGCTTGTCAGGGCATGGAAACACCATATATTTT,CASSLSGHGNTIYF,-,14,TRBV5-1,TRBJ1-3,-
TGTGCCAGTAGTCGCGAGGGGGCGAACTATGGCTACACCTTC,CASSREGANYGYTF,TRBD1,14,TRBV19,TRBJ1-2,-
TGCGCCAGCAGCTTAGGACAGGGGGCTTCGTATGGCTACACCTTC,CASSLGQGASYGYTF,TRBD1,15,TRBV5-1,TRBJ1-2,-
TGCGCCAGCAGCCTGGACAGGGTGAACACTGAAGCTTTCTTT,CASSLDRVNTEAFF,TRBD1,14,TRBV4-3,TRBJ1-1,-
TGTGCCAGCAGCTTAGCGGGGGGCTACAATGAGCAGTTCTTC,CASSLAGGYNEQFF,-,14,TRBV7-9,TRBJ2-1,-
TGTGCCAGCAGCTTAGGGGGCCAGGGTTTGTATCGAGCTTTCTTT,CASSLGGQGLYRAFF,-,15,TRBV11-2,TRBJ1-1,-
TGTGCCAGCAGCCAGGGTTATGGGACAGATACGCAGTATTTT,CASSQGYGTDTQYF,-,14,TRBV5-5,TRBJ2-3,-
TGCGCCAGCAGCCAGGGGCTAGCGGGAGTGGGCACAGATACGCAGTATTTT,CASSQGLAGVGTDTQYF,TRBD2,17,TRBV4-1,TRBJ2-3,-
TGTGCCAGCAGTTACCCAACTAGCGGGAGGGCCGGCGGGGAGCTGTTTTTT,CASSYPTSGRAGGELFF,TRBD2,17,TRBV28,TRBJ2-2,-
TGCGCCAGCAGCTTGGTCTCTGGGTCCACTGAAGCTTTCTTT,CASSLVSGSTEAFF,-,14,TRBV5-1,TRBJ1-1,-